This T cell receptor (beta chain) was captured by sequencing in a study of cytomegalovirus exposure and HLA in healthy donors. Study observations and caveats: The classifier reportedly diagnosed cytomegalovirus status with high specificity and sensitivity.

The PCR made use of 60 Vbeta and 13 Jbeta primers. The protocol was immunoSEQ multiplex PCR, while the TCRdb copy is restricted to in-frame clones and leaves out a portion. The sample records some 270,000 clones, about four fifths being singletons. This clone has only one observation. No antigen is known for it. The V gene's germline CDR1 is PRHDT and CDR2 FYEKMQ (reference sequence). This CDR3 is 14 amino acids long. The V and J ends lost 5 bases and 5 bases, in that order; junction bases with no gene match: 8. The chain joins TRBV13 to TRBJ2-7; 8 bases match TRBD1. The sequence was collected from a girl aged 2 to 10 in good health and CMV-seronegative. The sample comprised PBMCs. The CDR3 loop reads CASSPGTGIHEQYF. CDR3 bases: TGTGCCAGCAGCCCCGGGACAGGCATCCACGAGCAGTACTTC.